This T cell receptor (beta chain) was retrieved from a study of blood T cells in healthy people across ages. Alongside a J-beta primer mix, a sample-barcoded 5' primer served in a second PCR lasting about 7 to 11 cycles. TCRdb ran MiXCR on the 5' RACE reads and lists one entry per CDR3 protein. The sample holds 790,000 or so distinct CDR3 sequences, 56% seen once. A note on this clonotype: The target antigen is unknown.

V lost 5 bases, J lost 1 base, and 16 bases lay in between. The CDR3 is made up of 16 amino acids. The germline gives CDR1 SGHRS, CDR2 YFSETQ. General observations from the study: Relative to aged donors, long-lived donors carried more naive CD4+ cells and displayed higher diversity.

Sequenced sample: blood. This TCR was recovered from a man aged 35 to 55 in good health. The J gene is TRBJ2-1, the V gene TRBV5-1; TRBD1 is a possible D gene (5 bases). The CDR3 DNA sequence: TGCGCCAGCAGATCGATAAAAGGGGTTTCCTACAATGAGCAGTTCTTC. Translated, it gives CASRSIKGVSYNEQFF.